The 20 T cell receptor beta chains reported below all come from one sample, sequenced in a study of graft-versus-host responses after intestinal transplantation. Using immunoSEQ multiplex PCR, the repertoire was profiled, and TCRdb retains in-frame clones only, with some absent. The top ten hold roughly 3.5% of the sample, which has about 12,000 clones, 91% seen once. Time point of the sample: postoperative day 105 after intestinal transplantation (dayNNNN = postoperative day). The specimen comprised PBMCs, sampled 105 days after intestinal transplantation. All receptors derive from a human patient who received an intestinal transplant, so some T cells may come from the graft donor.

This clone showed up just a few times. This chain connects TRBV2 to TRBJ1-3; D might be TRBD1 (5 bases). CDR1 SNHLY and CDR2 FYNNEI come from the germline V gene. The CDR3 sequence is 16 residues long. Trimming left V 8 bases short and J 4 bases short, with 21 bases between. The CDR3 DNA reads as TGTGCCAGCGAACAGGCTAAAAGCTCTCTGGGAAACACCATATATTTT. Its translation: CASEQAKSSLGNTIYF.

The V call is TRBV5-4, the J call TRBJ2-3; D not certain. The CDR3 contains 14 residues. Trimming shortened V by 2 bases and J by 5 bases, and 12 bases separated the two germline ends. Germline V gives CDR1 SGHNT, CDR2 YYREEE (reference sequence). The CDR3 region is CASSFNRVLDTQYF. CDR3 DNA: TGTGCCAGCAGCTTTAACCGGGTTTTAGATACGCAGTATTTT.

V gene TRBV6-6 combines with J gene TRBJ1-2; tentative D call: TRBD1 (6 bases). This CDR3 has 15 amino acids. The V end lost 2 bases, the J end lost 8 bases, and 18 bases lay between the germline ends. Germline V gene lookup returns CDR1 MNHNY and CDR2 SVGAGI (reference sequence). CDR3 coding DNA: TGTGCCAGCAGTTACGGGTTGGGGGACATACAGGGCTACACCTTC. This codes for CASSYGLGDIQGYTF.

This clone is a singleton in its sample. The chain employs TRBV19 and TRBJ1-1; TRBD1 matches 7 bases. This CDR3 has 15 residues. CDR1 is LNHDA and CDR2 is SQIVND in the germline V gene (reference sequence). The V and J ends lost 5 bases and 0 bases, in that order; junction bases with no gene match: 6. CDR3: CASSATGDMNTEAFF. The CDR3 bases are TGTGCCAGTAGTGCCACAGGGGACATGAACACTGAAGCTTTCTTT.

DNA for the CDR3: TGCGCCAGCAGCCAAGTACGCCCTACTAACACTGAAGCTTTCTTT. Translating it yields CASSQVRPTNTEAFF. The chain uses TRBV4-1 and TRBJ1-1; no reliable D call. CDR1 is MGHRA, CDR2 YSYEKL, per germline. The CDR3 is made up of 15 amino acids. Trimming stripped 1 base from V and 2 bases from J, with 11 bases between.

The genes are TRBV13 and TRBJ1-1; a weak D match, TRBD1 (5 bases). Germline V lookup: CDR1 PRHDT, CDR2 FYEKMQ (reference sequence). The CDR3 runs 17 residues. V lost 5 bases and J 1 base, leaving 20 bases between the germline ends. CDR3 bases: TGTGCCAGCAGCCCCGCGAGGGGTAGTAAGGAGAACACTGAAGCTTTCTTT. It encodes CASSPARGSKENTEAFF.

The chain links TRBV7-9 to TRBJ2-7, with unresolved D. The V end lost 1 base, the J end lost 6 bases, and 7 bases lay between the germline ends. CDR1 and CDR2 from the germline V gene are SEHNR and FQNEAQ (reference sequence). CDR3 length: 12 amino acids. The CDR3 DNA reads TGTGCCAGCAGCTTAGATAGGGCCGAGCAGTACTTC. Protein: CASSLDRAEQYF.

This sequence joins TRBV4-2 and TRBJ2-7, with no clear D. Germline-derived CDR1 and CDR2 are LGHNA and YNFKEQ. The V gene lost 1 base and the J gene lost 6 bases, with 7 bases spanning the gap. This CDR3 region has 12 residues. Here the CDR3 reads CASSQGHGEQYF. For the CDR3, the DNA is TGTGCCAGCAGCCAAGGGCACGGCGAGCAGTACTTC.

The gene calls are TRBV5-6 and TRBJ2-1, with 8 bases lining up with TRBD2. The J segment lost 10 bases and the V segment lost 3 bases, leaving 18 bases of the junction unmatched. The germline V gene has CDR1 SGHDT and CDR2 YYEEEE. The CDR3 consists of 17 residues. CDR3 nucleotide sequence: TGTGCCAGCAGCTCAGGCGGTCCCGGGAGGGCGCGCAGGGAGCAGTTCTTC. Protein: CASSSGGPGRARREQFF. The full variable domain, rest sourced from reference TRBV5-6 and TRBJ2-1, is DAGVTQSPTHLIKTRGQQVTLRCSPKSGHDTVSWYQQALGQGPQFIFQYYEEEERQRGNFPDRFSGHQFPNYSSELNVNALLLGDSALYLCASSSGGPGRARREQFFGPGTRLTVL.

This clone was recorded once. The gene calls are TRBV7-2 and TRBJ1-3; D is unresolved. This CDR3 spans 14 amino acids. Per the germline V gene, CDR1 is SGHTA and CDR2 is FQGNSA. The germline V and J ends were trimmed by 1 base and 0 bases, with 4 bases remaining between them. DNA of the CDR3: TGTGCCAGCAGCTTAGGCTTCTCTGGAAACACCATATATTTT. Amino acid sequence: CASSLGFSGNTIYF.

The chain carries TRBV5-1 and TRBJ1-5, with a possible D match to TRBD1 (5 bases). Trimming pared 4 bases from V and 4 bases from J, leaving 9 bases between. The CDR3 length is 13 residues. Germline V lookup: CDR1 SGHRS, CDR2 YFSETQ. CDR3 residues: CASSAGTNQPQHF. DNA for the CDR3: TGCGCCAGCAGCGCTGGGACGAATCAGCCCCAGCATTTT. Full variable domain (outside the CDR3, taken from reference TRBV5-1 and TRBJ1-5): KAGVTQTPRYLIKTRGQQVTLSCSPISGHRSVSWYQQTPGQGLQFLFEYFSETQRNKGNFPGRFSGRQFSNSRSEMNVSTLELGDSALYLCASSAGTNQPQHFGDGTRLSIL.

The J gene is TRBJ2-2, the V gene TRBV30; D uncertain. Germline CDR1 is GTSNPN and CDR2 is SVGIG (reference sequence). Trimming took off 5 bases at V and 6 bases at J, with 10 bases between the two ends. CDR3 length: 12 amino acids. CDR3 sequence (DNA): TGTGCCTGGGGGTCGGGTTCCGGGGAGCTGTTTTTT. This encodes CAWGSGSGELFF.

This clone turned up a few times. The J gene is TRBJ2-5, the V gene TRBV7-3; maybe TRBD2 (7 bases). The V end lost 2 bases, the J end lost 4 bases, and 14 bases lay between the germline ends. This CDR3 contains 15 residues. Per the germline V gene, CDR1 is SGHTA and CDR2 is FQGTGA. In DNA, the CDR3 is TGTGCCAGCAGCTTACGTGGGGGGGCCTCAGAGACCCAGTACTTC. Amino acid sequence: CASSLRGGASETQYF.

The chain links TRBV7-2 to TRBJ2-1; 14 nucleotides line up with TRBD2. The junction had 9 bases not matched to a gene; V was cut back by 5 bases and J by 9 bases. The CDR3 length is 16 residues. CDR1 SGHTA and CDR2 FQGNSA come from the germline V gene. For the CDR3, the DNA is TGTGCCAGCAGCCCACTCCGGACTAGCGGGAGGTTTGAGCAGTTCTTC. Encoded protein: CASSPLRTSGRFEQFF.

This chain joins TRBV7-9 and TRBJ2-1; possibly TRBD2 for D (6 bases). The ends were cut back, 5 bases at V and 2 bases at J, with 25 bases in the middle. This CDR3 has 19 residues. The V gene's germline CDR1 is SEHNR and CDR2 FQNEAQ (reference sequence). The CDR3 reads CASSNVRGSLRGTYNEQFF. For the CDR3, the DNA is TGTGCCAGCAGCAACGTCCGGGGGTCACTTAGGGGAACCTACAATGAGCAGTTCTTC.

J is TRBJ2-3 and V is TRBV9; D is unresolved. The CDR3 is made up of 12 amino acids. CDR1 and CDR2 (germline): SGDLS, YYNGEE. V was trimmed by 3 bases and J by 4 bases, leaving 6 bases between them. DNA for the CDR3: TGTGCCAGCAGCGCGTACTCAGATACGCAGTATTTT. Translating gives CASSAYSDTQYF. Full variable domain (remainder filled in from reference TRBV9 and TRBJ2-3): DSGVTQTPKHLITATGQRVTLRCSPRSGDLSVYWYQQSLDQGLQFLIQYYNGEERAKGNILERFSAQQFPDLHSELNLSSLELGDSALYFCASSAYSDTQYFGPGTRLTVL.

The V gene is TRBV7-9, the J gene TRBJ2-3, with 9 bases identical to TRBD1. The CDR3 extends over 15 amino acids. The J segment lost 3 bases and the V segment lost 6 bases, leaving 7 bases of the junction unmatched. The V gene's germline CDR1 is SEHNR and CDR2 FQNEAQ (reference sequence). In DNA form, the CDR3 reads TGTGCCAGCAGTTTCCACAGGGGGCTGACAGATACGCAGTATTTT. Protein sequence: CASSFHRGLTDTQYF.

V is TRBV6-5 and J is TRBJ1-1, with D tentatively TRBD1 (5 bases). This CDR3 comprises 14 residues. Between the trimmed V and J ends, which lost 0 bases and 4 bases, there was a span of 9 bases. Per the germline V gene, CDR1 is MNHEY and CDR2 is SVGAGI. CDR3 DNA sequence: TGTGCCAGCAGTTACTCGGTCAGGGCCACTGAAGCTTTCTTT. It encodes CASSYSVRATEAFF.

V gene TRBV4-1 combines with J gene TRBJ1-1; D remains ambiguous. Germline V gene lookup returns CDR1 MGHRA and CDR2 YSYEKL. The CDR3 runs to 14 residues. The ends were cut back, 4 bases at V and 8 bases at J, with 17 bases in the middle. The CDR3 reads CASSRVELIPEAFF. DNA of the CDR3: TGCGCCAGCAGCCGGGTCGAACTTATACCCGAAGCTTTCTTT.

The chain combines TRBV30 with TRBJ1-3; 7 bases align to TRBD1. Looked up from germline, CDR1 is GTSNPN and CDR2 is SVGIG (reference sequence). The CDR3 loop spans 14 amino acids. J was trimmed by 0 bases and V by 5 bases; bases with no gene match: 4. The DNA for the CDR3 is TGTGCCTGGGGGACAGATTCCTCTGGAAACACCATATATTTT. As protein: CAWGTDSSGNTIYF.